This TCR beta chain was recovered during a study of blood T cell repertoires in COVID-19. The table came from immunoSEQ multiplex PCR; TCRdb's copy has only in-frame clones and leaves some out. Here the sample spans under 200,000 clones, 88% being singletons. This TCR came from a man between 18 and 29 years old with active or convalescent COVID-19. Sample: peripheral blood.

The CDR3 DNA is TGTGCCAGCAGCCCTGTAAGGGAGAGATCACCCCTCCACTTT. Its protein product is CASSPVRERSPLHF. The chain couples TRBV7-2 to TRBJ1-6; D unresolved. The germline V gene has CDR1 SGHTA and CDR2 FQGNSA. The V and J ends lost 5 bases and 10 bases respectively, with 15 bases between them. The CDR3 consists of 14 residues. Full variable domain (remainder filled in from reference TRBV7-2 and TRBJ1-6): GAGVSQSPSNKVTEKGKDVELRCDPISGHTALYWYRQSLGQGLEFLIYFQGNSAPDKSGLPSDRFSAERTGGSVSTLTIQRTQQEDSAVYLCASSPVRERSPLHFGNGTRLTVT.